This TCR beta chain appears in the sequencing data of a study of cytomegalovirus exposure and HLA in healthy donors. Points from the study as a whole: Later work found that TCR association rates differed between HLA loci; DRB1 had the most and HLA-C the fewest.

This CDR3 spans 16 amino acids. Germline V gene sequence: CDR1 LGHNA, CDR2 YSLEER. V shed 0 bases, J shed 6 bases, and the junction held 11 bases outside the gene matches. The PCR was carried out with 60 Vbeta primers and 13 Jbeta primers. Here immunoSEQ multiplex PCR was the method, and the copy in TCRdb shows in-frame clones only, minus some. The repertoire includes about 86,000 clones, about 71% of them detected once, and around 8% sits in the top ten. For this clone: Its antigen remains unidentified.

Material: PBMCs. J is TRBJ2-7 and V is TRBV4-3, with 7 positions matching TRBD1. This sequence originates from a man in his sixties in good health and CMV-seronegative. Here the CDR3 reads CASSQDPSLTGSEQYF. CDR3 bases: TGCGCCAGCAGCCAAGATCCGAGCTTGACAGGGTCCGAGCAGTACTTC.